These T cell receptor beta chains were read from a single sample in a study of blood T cell repertoires in COVID-19. Libraries were prepared by immunoSEQ multiplex PCR; TCRdb keeps only in-frame clonotypes and omits some of them. The sample carries some 150,000 clones, around 83% recorded once. The sample taken for sequencing was peripheral blood. These receptors were taken from a man aged 35 to 55 with acute or convalescent COVID-19. CDR3s include the opening cysteine and the closing phenylalanine or tryptophan. A D gene is named only where the DNA matches it firmly. Expanded clones get a size class; other rows say once, few or many, or leave the size out.

d_call j_call clone_size v_call cdr3_aa cdr3_nt
. TRBJ1-5 . TRBV27 CASRSPDFNQPQHF TGTGCCAGCAGGTCTCCGGACTTCAATCAGCCCCAGCATTTT
TRBD1 TRBJ1-1 . TRBV29-1 CSAHDRANTEAFF TGCAGCGCTCACGACAGGGCCAACACTGAAGCTTTCTTT
TRBD2 TRBJ2-3 . TRBV11-2 CANRLAGTDTQYF TGTGCCAACAGGCTAGCGGGGACAGATACGCAGTATTTT
. TRBJ2-2 . TRBV5-6 CASSDGQYLTGELFF TGTGCCAGCAGTGACGGACAGTACCTCACCGGGGAGCTGTTTTTT
. TRBJ2-5 . TRBV7-2 CASSVRGSETQYF TGTGCCAGCAGTGTACGGGGGTCAGAGACCCAGTACTTC
TRBD1 TRBJ2-7 . TRBV18 CASSRMGQGANEQYF TGTGCCAGCTCACGCATGGGACAGGGGGCGAATGAGCAGTACTTC
TRBD1 TRBJ2-7 . TRBV2 CASSVTTRGHNEQYF TGTGCCAGCAGTGTAACAACCAGGGGGCACAACGAGCAGTACTTC
TRBD1 TRBJ2-3 few TRBV19 CASRDRGRTDTQYF TGTGCCAGTAGGGACAGGGGCCGCACAGATACGCAGTATTTT
. TRBJ1-5 once TRBV19 CASTPTGGGNQPQHF TGTGCCAGTACCCCCACGGGGGGTGGGAATCAGCCCCAGCATTTT
. TRBJ1-6 . TRBV28 CASSLYNSPLHF TGTGCCAGCAGTCTCTATAATTCACCCCTCCACTTT